The 7 T cell receptor beta chains given below trace back to one sample, sequenced in a study of post-analysis software for immune sequencing data. General study findings and limits: Compared with controls, patients had more of five or six TRBV segments, including TRBV5-6, TRBV5-1 and TRBV20-1.

Antigens for these TCRs are unknown. Built from TCR beta cDNA, the libraries had unique molecular identifiers in them. TCRdb re-analysed the PCR reads in MiXCR, keeping a single row per CDR3 protein. The table shows some 450,000 distinct CDR3 sequences, with around 40% occurring only once. The sequenced sample was blood. Receptors originate from a girl aged 5 to 17 with multiple sclerosis.

The rearrangement links TRBV7-3 to TRBJ2-4; the match to TRBD2 covers 9 bases. Trimming removed 4 bases from V and 13 bases from J; junction bases left unmatched: 20. CDR3 length equals 17 residues. The germline CDR1 and CDR2 sequences are SGHTA and FQGTGA. As DNA, the CDR3 is TGTGCCAGCAGCTCCGCTCCCTTAGCGGGAGTTGGTAATGAGCAGTACTTC. Its translation: CASSSAPLAGVGNEQYF. The whole variable domain, remainder taken from reference TRBV7-3 and TRBJ2-4, is GAGVSQTPSNKVTEKGKYVELRCDPISGHTALYWYRQSLGQGPEFLIYFQGTGAADDSGLPNDRFFAVRPEGSVSTLKIQRTERGDSAVYLCASSSAPLAGVGNEQYFGAGTRLSVL.

This clonotype was counted only a few times. The chain has TRBV29-1 and TRBJ2-5; D is ambiguous. V gave up 4 bases and J gave up 5 bases, with 8 bases separating them. Germline CDR1 reads SQVTM; CDR2 reads ANQGSEA. This CDR3 region has 11 residues. The CDR3 protein is CSVGPEETQYF. The CDR3 DNA reads TGCAGCGTTGGACCCGAGGAGACCCAGTACTTC.

The genes are TRBV6-5 and TRBJ2-1; 8 bases agree with TRBD1. V shed 8 bases, J shed 4 bases, and the junction held 4 bases outside the gene matches. Looked up from germline, CDR1 is MNHEY and CDR2 is SVGAGI. The CDR3 sequence is 13 residues long. CDR3 in amino acids: CASQGATYNEQFF. CDR3 sequence (DNA): TGTGCCAGCCAGGGGGCCACGTACAATGAGCAGTTCTTC.

This clonotype was recorded a few times. The rearrangement links TRBV5-1 to TRBJ2-7; a possible D gene is TRBD1 (6 bases). This CDR3 comprises 16 residues. V was trimmed by 4 bases and J by 0 bases, leaving 17 bases between them. Germline CDR1 and CDR2: SGHRS and YFSETQ. The CDR3: CASSRDNAIPSYEQYF. The CDR3 nucleotides read TGCGCCAGCAGCCGGGACAACGCAATCCCCTCCTACGAGCAGTACTTC.

There are a few counts of this clonotype. The rearrangement links TRBV20-1 to TRBJ2-1; tentatively, D is TRBD2 (6 bases). This CDR3 has 16 residues. Trimming removed 4 bases at V and 0 bases at J, with 16 bases between. CDR1 DFQATT and CDR2 SNEGSKA come from the germline V gene (reference sequence). CDR3 in DNA: TGCAGTGCTAATGGAATTAGCGGACCCTCCTACAATGAGCAGTTCTTC. This translates into CSANGISGPSYNEQFF.

This clonotype was recorded many times. J is TRBJ2-1 and V is TRBV27, with D possibly called TRBD1 or TRBD2 (5 bases each). Germline values: CDR1 MNHEY, CDR2 SMNVEV (reference sequence). Trimming pared 10 bases from V and 9 bases from J, leaving 19 bases between. CDR3 size: 13 residues. Written as DNA, the CDR3 is TGTGCCACCAAGATTGAGGGGTATGGTGAGCAGTTCTTC. Residues: CATKIEGYGEQFF.

The chain is built from TRBV6-1 and TRBJ2-7; 12 bases are shared with TRBD2. The DNA end favors TRBJ2-5, so the J call may be wrong. The CDR3 length is 15 residues. Germline assignment: CDR1 MNHNS and CDR2 SASEGT. The CDR3 reads CASSGGTSGRETQYF. DNA of the CDR3: TGTGCCAGCAGTGGGGGGACTAGCGGGCGGGAGACCCAGTACTTC.